The 31 T cell receptor beta chains given below trace back to one sample, sequenced in a study of shared clonotypes between healthy human individuals. Only CD45RO-negative cells positively selected for CCR7 counted as naive CD8 cells, so terminally differentiated effector memory CD45RA+ cells were excluded. Here immunoSEQ multiplex PCR was the method, and the copy in TCRdb shows in-frame clones only, minus some. Here the sample spans around 700,000 clones, about 91% being singletons. Sequenced input: naive CD8+ T cells sorted from blood. The receptors originated from a man aged 25 to 40 in good health.

V usage is TRBV28 and J usage is TRBJ2-5, with D possibly TRBD1 on 6 matching bases. Trimming stripped 5 bases from V and 3 bases from J, with 13 bases between. The CDR3 contains 14 residues. CDR1 MDHEN and CDR2 SYDVKM come from the germline V gene. CDR3 DNA sequence: TGTGCCAGCAGTCCGTCAACAGGGAAAGAGACCCAGTACTTC. It yields the protein CASSPSTGKETQYF.

The chain recombines TRBV4-1 with TRBJ2-1; TRBD2 matches at 9 bases. CDR3 size: 15 residues. Germline V gene data show CDR1 as MGHRA and CDR2 as YSYEKL. The V segment lost 2 bases and the J segment 5 bases; nucleotides outside the gene matches: 4. The DNA of the CDR3 is TGCGCCAGCAGCCAACCTAGCGGGATCCACAATGAGCAGTTCTTC. The encoded protein is CASSQPSGIHNEQFF.

This sequence joins TRBV5-5 and TRBJ2-3; the D is unclear. The CDR3 extends over 15 amino acids. The ends were cut back, 0 bases at V and 2 bases at J, with 10 bases in the middle. Germline V gene lookup returns CDR1 SGHKS and CDR2 YYEKEE (reference sequence). CDR3 sequence: CASSLVQTYTDTQYF. The CDR3 DNA reads as TGTGCCAGCAGCTTGGTACAGACCTACACAGATACGCAGTATTTT.

The rearrangement uses TRBV29-1 and TRBJ1-1, with D unclear. The CDR3 runs 12 residues. The germline V and J ends were trimmed by 5 bases and 4 bases, with 11 bases remaining between them. The germline V gene has CDR1 SQVTM and CDR2 ANQGSEA. The CDR3 here is CSVNLGITEAFF. The CDR3, as DNA: TGCAGCGTTAATTTGGGGATCACTGAAGCTTTCTTT.

V and J are TRBV7-8 and TRBJ1-1; no definite D call. V was shortened by 6 bases and J by 7 bases, with 15 bases between the two germline ends. CDR3 length: 13 amino acids. The V gene's germline CDR1 is SGHVS and CDR2 FQNEAQ. In nucleotides, the CDR3 is TGTGCCAGCAGTCCAGAGGGTGGCCATGAAGCTTTCTTT. Translation: CASSPEGGHEAFF.

The J gene is TRBJ1-2, the V gene TRBV7-9; D is uncertain. Germline loops: CDR1 SEHNR, CDR2 FQNEAQ (reference sequence). This CDR3 spans 15 amino acids. With 5 bases removed from V and 1 base from J, the gap between germline ends came to 14 bases. The CDR3 here is CASSPTELGNYGYTF. The CDR3 coding sequence is TGTGCCAGCAGCCCCACAGAACTCGGTAACTATGGCTACACCTTC. The variable domain in full, completed from reference TRBV7-9 and TRBJ1-2, reads DTGVSQNPRHKITKRGQNVTFRCDPISEHNRLYWYRQTLGQGPEFLTYFQNEAQLEKSRLLSDRFSAERPKGSFSTLEIQRTEQGDSAMYLCASSPTELGNYGYTFGSGTRLTVV.

Only one count was recorded for this clone. The CDR3 sequence: CASSYSGTGAHEQYF. The CDR3 nucleotides are TGTGCCAGCAGTTACTCCGGGACAGGGGCCCACGAGCAGTACTTC. The genes are TRBV6-5 and TRBJ2-7; 10 bases are shared with TRBD1. Trimming took 0 bases from V and 5 from J; bases not matched to a gene: 4. The CDR3 has 15 residues. Germline V gives CDR1 MNHEY, CDR2 SVGAGI.

The rearrangement links TRBV28 to TRBJ1-2; a possible D gene is TRBD1 (6 bases). CDR3 length equals 14 residues. The V end was cut by 3 bases, the J end by 3 bases, with 11 bases between. Germline V gene sequence: CDR1 MDHEN, CDR2 SYDVKM. The CDR3 nucleotides read TGTGCCAGCAGTTTGAGGGGGGTCGACTATGGCTACACCTTC. Its protein product is CASSLRGVDYGYTF.

Concerning this clone itself: The junction shows a germline mismatch at one end, possibly a read error. The chain combines TRBV4-3 with TRBJ2-6, with D possibly matching TRBD1 (5 bases). This CDR3 region has 16 residues. CDR1 and CDR2 from the germline V gene are LGHNA and YSLEER. The CDR3 is CANSQDVGAGANVLTF. CDR3 bases: TGCGCCAACAGCCAAGATGTAGGGGCTGGGGCCAACGTCCTGACTTTC.

The V gene is TRBV29-1, the J gene TRBJ2-6; tentatively, D is TRBD2 (5 bases). This CDR3 contains 13 residues. V lost 7 bases and J 3 bases, leaving 10 bases between the germline ends. Germline V CDR1 and CDR2: SQVTM, ANQGSEA. CDR3 DNA: TGCAGCGCGAGGGAAGGTGGGGCCAACGTCCTGACTTTC. Encoded protein: CSAREGGANVLTF.

The chain couples TRBV7-2 to TRBJ1-4; D uncertain. The V gene lost 4 bases and the J gene lost 7 bases, with 13 bases spanning the gap. The germline gives CDR1 SGHTA, CDR2 FQGNSA. This CDR3 spans 14 amino acids. CDR3 in DNA: TGTGCCAGCAGCTCCGAGAGGCTGTCTGAAAAACTGTTTTTT. The encoded protein is CASSSERLSEKLFF.

The chain recombines TRBV12-5 with TRBJ2-5; 7 positions match TRBD1. V shed 1 base and J 3 bases; nucleotides not matched to a gene: 2. Germline CDR1 and CDR2: LGHNT and FRNRAP. The CDR3 covers 14 residues. The CDR3 is CASGLGDRKETQYF. CDR3 coding DNA: TGTGCTAGTGGTTTGGGGGACAGAAAAGAGACCCAGTACTTC.

The chain combines TRBV5-4 with TRBJ1-2; 12 bases are shared with TRBD1. This CDR3 is built from 15 residues. The germline CDR1 and CDR2 sequences are SGHNT and YYREEE (reference sequence). V lost 3 bases to trimming and J lost 8 bases; unmatched junction nucleotides: 8. CDR3 sequence: CASSSGTGGAGGYTF. CDR3 nucleotides: TGTGCCAGCAGCTCCGGGACAGGGGGCGCGGGAGGCTACACCTTC. The whole variable domain, remainder taken from reference TRBV5-4 and TRBJ1-2, is ETGVTQSPTHLIKTRGQQVTLRCSSQSGHNTVSWYQQALGQGPQFIFQYYREEENGRGNFPPRFSGLQFPNYSSELNVNALELDDSALYLCASSSGTGGAGGYTFGSGTRLTVV.

The rearrangement uses TRBV27 and TRBJ2-1; TRBD2 matches at 12 bases. CDR1 is MNHEY, CDR2 SMNVEV, per germline (reference sequence). The CDR3 is made up of 16 amino acids. V shed 5 bases and J 6 bases; nucleotides not matched to a gene: 8. The CDR3 is CASSPWTSGNFNEQFF. For the CDR3, the DNA is TGTGCCAGCAGTCCCTGGACTAGCGGGAACTTCAATGAGCAGTTCTTC.

This chain connects TRBV5-1 to TRBJ2-7; tentative D call: TRBD2 (5 bases). From germline, CDR1 is SGHRS and CDR2 YFSETQ. V gave up 1 base and J gave up 2 bases, with 10 bases separating them. The length of the CDR3 is 14 residues. For the CDR3, the DNA is TGCGCCAGCAGCTTGTGGGAGACACCCTACGAGCAGTACTTC. This gives the protein CASSLWETPYEQYF.

V gene TRBV15 combines with J gene TRBJ1-6, with D unclear. The CDR3 consists of 14 residues. Germline values: CDR1 LNHNV, CDR2 YYDKDF (reference sequence). V was trimmed by 3 bases and J by 12 bases, leaving 15 bases between them. The CDR3 here is CATSRGRLPGPLHF. The CDR3 nucleotides are TGTGCCACCAGCAGGGGCCGGCTACCGGGACCCCTCCACTTT. Full variable domain (outside the CDR3, taken from reference TRBV15 and TRBJ1-6): DAMVIQNPRYQVTQFGKPVTLSCSQTLNHNVMYWYQQKSSQAPKLLFHYYDKDFNNEADTPDNFQSRRPNTSFCFLDIRSPGLGDTAMYLCATSRGRLPGPLHFGNGTRLTVT.

The chain combines TRBV2 with TRBJ2-3; D not resolved. With 2 bases removed from V and 1 base from J, the gap between germline ends came to 10 bases. Germline V gene lookup returns CDR1 SNHLY and CDR2 FYNNEI. This CDR3 has 15 residues. CDR3 in amino acids: CASSEWLQGTDTQYF. The CDR3 DNA follows: TGTGCCAGCAGTGAATGGTTGCAGGGCACAGATACGCAGTATTTT.

DNA for the CDR3: TGTGCCAGCAGCAAAGCGCTCGGCAGGGAAATTTTTAGTTCTGGGGCCAACGTCCTGACTTTC. This codes for CASSKALGREIFSSGANVLTF. This sequence joins TRBV21-1 and TRBJ2-6; the D call in the table, TRBD1, was not verified against the DNA. TRBV21-1 is listed as a pseudogene. The CDR3 sequence is 21 residues long.

The V gene is TRBV7-9, the J gene TRBJ2-1; weak D call: TRBD1 (5 bases). This CDR3 comprises 15 residues. Trimming removed 5 bases at V and 2 bases at J, with 13 bases between. Germline V CDR1 and CDR2: SEHNR, FQNEAQ (reference sequence). The CDR3 protein is CASSVPTDPYNEQFF. The CDR3 DNA is TGTGCCAGCAGCGTGCCGACAGATCCCTACAATGAGCAGTTCTTC. Full variable domain (remainder filled in from reference TRBV7-9 and TRBJ2-1): DTGVSQNPRHKITKRGQNVTFRCDPISEHNRLYWYRQTLGQGPEFLTYFQNEAQLEKSRLLSDRFSAERPKGSFSTLEIQRTEQGDSAMYLCASSVPTDPYNEQFFGPGTRLTVL.

The chain combines TRBV7-9 with TRBJ2-7; D may match TRBD1 or TRBD2 (5 bases each). Germline V gene sequence: CDR1 SEHNR, CDR2 FQNEAQ (reference sequence). The CDR3 covers 16 residues. V lost 5 bases, J lost 7 bases, and 24 bases lay in between. Here the CDR3 DNA reads TGTGCCAGCAGCGGTGGGCTTTGGGACCGGGGCAGTGAGCAGTACTTC. Translated, it gives CASSGGLWDRGSEQYF. Drawing the rest from reference TRBV7-9 and TRBJ2-7, the complete variable domain is DTGVSQNPRHKITKRGQNVTFRCDPISEHNRLYWYRQTLGQGPEFLTYFQNEAQLEKSRLLSDRFSAERPKGSFSTLEIQRTEQGDSAMYLCASSGGLWDRGSEQYFGPGTRLTVT.

The rearrangement links TRBV10-1 to TRBJ2-7; tentatively, D is TRBD2 (6 bases). Germline-derived CDR1 and CDR2 are WNHNN and SYGVQD (reference sequence). The CDR3 runs 14 residues. V lost 5 bases and J lost 2, with 13 bases in between. CDR3 DNA: TGCGCCAGCAGTACCGCGGGGAATCCCTACGAGCAGTACTTC. Its translation: CASSTAGNPYEQYF.

This clone has just one count. In the same sample, other DNA sequences code for this CDR3. This sequence joins TRBV7-9 and TRBJ2-3; 10 bases are a match to TRBD1. The germline V gene has CDR1 SEHNR and CDR2 FQNEAQ (reference sequence). The CDR3 runs 14 residues. After removal of 4 bases from V and 6 bases from J, the junction contained 4 bases not matched to a gene. The CDR3 sequence: CASSSGQGEDTQYF. CDR3 sequence (DNA): TGTGCCAGCAGCTCCGGACAGGGGGAGGATACGCAGTATTTT. The whole variable domain, remainder taken from reference TRBV7-9 and TRBJ2-3, is DTGVSQNPRHKITKRGQNVTFRCDPISEHNRLYWYRQTLGQGPEFLTYFQNEAQLEKSRLLSDRFSAERPKGSFSTLEIQRTEQGDSAMYLCASSSGQGEDTQYFGPGTRLTVL.

Details on this clone: A far larger clone is a single base away, which makes a read error likely. The J gene is TRBJ2-5, the V gene TRBV6-1; 7 bases agree with TRBD2. TRBJ2-7 matches the DNA end more closely, so the J call is doubtful. There are 15 residues in the CDR3. Germline CDR1 MNHNS, CDR2 SASEGT. The CDR3 region is CASSEALAASYEQYF. The DNA of the CDR3 is TGTGCCAGCAGTGAAGCGCTAGCGGCCTCCTACGAGCAGTACTTC.

This rearrangement joins TRBV18 to TRBJ2-1; D gene unclear. CDR1 is KGHSH, CDR2 LQKENI, per germline. There are 14 residues in the CDR3. V lost 3 bases and J lost 0, with 6 bases in between. The chain's CDR3 is CASSPASSYNEQFF. The CDR3 bases are TGTGCCAGCTCACCTGCGAGCTCCTACAATGAGCAGTTCTTC.

The rearrangement joins TRBV5-4 to TRBJ1-2; 10 bases align to TRBD1. This CDR3 region has 15 residues. V shed 5 bases, J shed 5 bases, and the junction held 9 bases outside the gene matches. From germline, CDR1 is SGHNT and CDR2 YYREEE (reference sequence). The CDR3 here is CASSRRGQGVYGYTF. Here the CDR3 DNA reads TGTGCCAGCAGTCGACGCGGACAGGGGGTGTATGGCTACACCTTC.

This clone was counted once. The gene calls are TRBV7-9 and TRBJ2-7; 7 bases are a match to TRBD2. Trimming cost V 0 bases and J 2 bases; bases outside gene matches: 4. CDR3 length: 15 residues. Looked up from germline, CDR1 is SEHNR and CDR2 is FQNEAQ (reference sequence). The CDR3 region is CASSLAREVTYEQYF. CDR3 nucleotide sequence: TGTGCCAGCAGCTTAGCACGGGAGGTCACCTACGAGCAGTACTTC. The full variable domain, its missing parts supplied by reference TRBV7-9 and TRBJ2-7, is DTGVSQNPRHKITKRGQNVTFRCDPISEHNRLYWYRQTLGQGPEFLTYFQNEAQLEKSRLLSDRFSAERPKGSFSTLEIQRTEQGDSAMYLCASSLAREVTYEQYFGPGTRLTVT.

The chain uses TRBV2 and TRBJ2-7, with 11 bases aligning to TRBD1. The CDR3 runs to 16 residues. Germline V gene sequence: CDR1 SNHLY, CDR2 FYNNEI. J gave up 5 bases and V 7 bases, and 13 bases lay outside the gene matches. CDR3 residues: CASTLLDRGLVDEQYF. In DNA, the CDR3 is TGTGCCAGCACCCTGTTGGACAGGGGGCTTGTGGACGAGCAGTACTTC. The full variable domain, with the rest looked up from reference TRBV2 and TRBJ2-7, is EPEVTQTPSHQVTQMGQEVILRCVPISNHLYFYWYRQILGQKVEFLVSFYNNEISEKSEIFDDQFSVERPDGSNFTLKIRSTKLEDSAMYFCASTLLDRGLVDEQYFGPGTRLTVT.

This rearrangement joins TRBV6-4 to TRBJ2-1, with D tentatively TRBD1 or TRBD2 (6 bases each). Germline V gene lookup returns CDR1 MRHNA and CDR2 SNTAGT. CDR3 length: 16 amino acids. The V gene lost 0 bases and the J gene lost 6 bases, with 15 bases spanning the gap. CDR3 in DNA: TGTGCCAGCAGTGACTCGACAGGAGGGAGAGGCAATGAGCAGTTCTTC. It is translated as CASSDSTGGRGNEQFF.

The chain uses TRBV2 and TRBJ1-5; D is ambiguous. This CDR3 is built from 14 residues. Trimming left V 2 bases short and J 7 bases short, with 12 bases between. CDR1 is SNHLY and CDR2 is FYNNEI in the germline V gene. The CDR3 nucleotides are TGTGCCAGCAGTGAATGGTCAGAGCGGCAGCCCCAGCATTTT. Translating it yields CASSEWSERQPQHF.

CDR3 amino acids: CASSHAPGGSDGTQYF. CDR3 DNA sequence: TGCGCCAGCAGCCATGCCCCTGGCGGGAGTGACGGTACGCAGTATTTT. The chain is built from TRBV4-1 and TRBJ2-3, with 7 bases identical to TRBD2. This CDR3 is 16 amino acids long. V gave up 3 bases and J gave up 8 bases; unmatched junction bases: 14. CDR1 and CDR2 from the germline V gene are MGHRA and YSYEKL.

The chain links TRBV2 to TRBJ2-1, with a weak D call TRBD1 (5 bases). The germline CDR1 and CDR2 sequences are SNHLY and FYNNEI. V was pared by 7 bases and J by 4 bases, with 14 bases between. The CDR3 spans 14 residues. Here the CDR3 DNA reads TGTGCCAGCACTTTTGGAGCAGGGTACAATGAGCAGTTCTTC. Translating gives CASTFGAGYNEQFF.